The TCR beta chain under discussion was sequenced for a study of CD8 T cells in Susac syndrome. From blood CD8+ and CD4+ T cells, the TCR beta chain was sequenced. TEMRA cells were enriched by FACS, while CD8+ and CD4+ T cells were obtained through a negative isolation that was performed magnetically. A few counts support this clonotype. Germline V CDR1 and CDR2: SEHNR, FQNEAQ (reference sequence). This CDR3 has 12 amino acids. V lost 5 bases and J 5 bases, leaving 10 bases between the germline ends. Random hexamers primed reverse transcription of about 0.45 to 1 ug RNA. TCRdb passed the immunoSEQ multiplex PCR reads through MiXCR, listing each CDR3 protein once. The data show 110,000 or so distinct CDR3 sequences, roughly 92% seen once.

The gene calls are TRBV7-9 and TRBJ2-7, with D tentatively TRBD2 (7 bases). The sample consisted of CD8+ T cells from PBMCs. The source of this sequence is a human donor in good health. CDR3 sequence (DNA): TGTGCCAGCAGCCGGGGGGCGGACGAGCAGTACTTC. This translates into CASSRGADEQYF.